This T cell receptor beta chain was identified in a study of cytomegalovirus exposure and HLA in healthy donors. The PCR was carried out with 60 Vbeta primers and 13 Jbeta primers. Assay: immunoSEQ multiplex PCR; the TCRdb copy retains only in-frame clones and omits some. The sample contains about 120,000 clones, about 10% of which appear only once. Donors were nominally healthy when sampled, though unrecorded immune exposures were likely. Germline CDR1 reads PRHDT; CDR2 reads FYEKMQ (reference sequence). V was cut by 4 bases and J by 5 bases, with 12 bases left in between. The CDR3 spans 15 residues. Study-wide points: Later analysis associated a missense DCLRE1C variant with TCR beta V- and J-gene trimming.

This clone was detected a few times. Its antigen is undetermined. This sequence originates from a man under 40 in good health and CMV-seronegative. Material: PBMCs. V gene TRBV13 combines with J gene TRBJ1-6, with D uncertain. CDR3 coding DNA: TGTGCCAGCAGCTCAGACCGGGGAAATAATTCACCCCTCCACTTT. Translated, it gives CASSSDRGNNSPLHF. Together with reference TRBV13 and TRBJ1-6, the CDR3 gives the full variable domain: AAGVIQSPRHLIKEKRETATLKCYPIPRHDTVYWYQQGPGQDPQFLISFYEKMQSDKGSIPDRFSAQQFSDYHSELNMSSLELGDSALYFCASSSDRGNNSPLHFGNGTRLTVT.